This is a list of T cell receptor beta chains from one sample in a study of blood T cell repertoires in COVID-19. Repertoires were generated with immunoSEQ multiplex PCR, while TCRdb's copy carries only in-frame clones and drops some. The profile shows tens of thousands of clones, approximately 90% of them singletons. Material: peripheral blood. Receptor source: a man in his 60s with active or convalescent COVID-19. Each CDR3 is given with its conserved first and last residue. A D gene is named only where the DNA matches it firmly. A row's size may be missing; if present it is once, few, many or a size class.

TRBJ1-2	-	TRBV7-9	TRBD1	CASSFEGQNYGYTF	TGTGCCAGCAGCTTTGAGGGACAGAACTATGGCTACACCTTC
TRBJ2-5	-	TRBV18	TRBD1	CASSRGQVQETQYF	TGTGCCAGCTCACGAGGACAGGTCCAAGAGACCCAGTACTTC
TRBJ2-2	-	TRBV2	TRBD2	CASMAGGHTGELFF	TGTGCCAGCATGGCGGGGGGCCACACCGGGGAGCTGTTTTTT
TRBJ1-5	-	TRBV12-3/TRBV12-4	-	CASSLRAEPQHF	TGTGCCAGCAGTTTACGAGCCGAACCCCAGCATTTT
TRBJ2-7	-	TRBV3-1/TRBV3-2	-	CASSQGAGPYEQYF	TGTGCCAGCAGCCAAGGGGCGGGGCCTTACGAGCAGTACTTC
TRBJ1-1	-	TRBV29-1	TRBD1	CSVEDHTGGIAFF	TGCAGCGTTGAAGATCATACAGGGGGCATAGCTTTCTTT
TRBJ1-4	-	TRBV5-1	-	CASKYGVEEEKLFF	TGCGCCAGCAAGTACGGGGTCGAAGAAGAAAAACTGTTTTTT
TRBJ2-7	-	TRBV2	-	CASQLEGGQYF	TGTGCCAGCCAACTGGAAGGGGGGCAGTACTTC
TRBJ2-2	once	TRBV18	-	CASSPGQGRNTGELFF	TGTGCCAGCTCACCGGGGCAGGGGAGGAACACCGGGGAGCTGTTTTTT
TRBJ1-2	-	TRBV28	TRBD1	CASSPHSGGNRGYTF	TGTGCCAGCAGTCCTCATTCAGGGGGCAATCGTGGCTACACCTTC